The 9 T cell receptor beta chains reported below all come from one sample, sequenced in a study of OX40 agonist ivuxolimab in advanced cancers. Sequencing was performed with immunoSEQ multiplex PCR; in TCRdb, only in-frame clones are kept and a portion is missing. The table lists roughly 130,000 clones, just under 95% of them singletons. The sample consisted of CD4+ or CD8+ T cells sorted from blood, taken in a trial of the OX40 agonist ivuxolimab. These receptors came from an adult with an advanced solid tumor such as melanoma, head and neck, liver or kidney cancer.

The chain joins TRBV7-8 to TRBJ1-2; 7 positions agree with TRBD1. This CDR3 comprises 15 residues. Looked up from germline, CDR1 is SGHVS and CDR2 is FQNEAQ. Trimming at V came to 2 bases and at J to 2 bases, leaving 5 bases not matched to a gene. The CDR3 sequence: CASSLSRGRNYGYTF. The CDR3 nucleotides are TGTGCCAGCAGCTTATCCAGGGGGAGGAACTATGGCTACACCTTC.

This clone came up a few times. The CDR3 DNA reads as TGTGCCAGCTCTCCCTTAACCGGGGGTTCACCCCTCCACTTT. Protein: CASSPLTGGSPLHF. This chain joins TRBV9 and TRBJ1-6; perhaps TRBD1 as D (5 bases). This CDR3 comprises 14 residues. Germline V CDR1 and CDR2: SGDLS, YYNGEE. V was cut by 7 bases and J by 9 bases, with 17 bases left in between.

The chain recombines TRBV2 with TRBJ2-7; D is unresolved. The germline V and J ends were trimmed by 4 bases and 5 bases, with 12 bases remaining between them. The CDR3 runs 13 residues. Germline V gives CDR1 SNHLY, CDR2 FYNNEI. CDR3 loop: CASSVPLSDEQYF. In nucleotides, the CDR3 is TGTGCCAGCAGTGTACCCCTCTCGGACGAGCAGTACTTC.

This clone was observed once. In DNA, the CDR3 is TGTGCCTGGAGTTCTTTCACAGGCTCTGGGGCCAACGTCCTGACTTTC. As protein: CAWSSFTGSGANVLTF. This sequence joins TRBV30 and TRBJ2-6; D perhaps matches TRBD1 (5 bases). V lost 2 bases to trimming and J lost 0 bases, with 11 bases between them. There are 16 residues in the CDR3. CDR1 and CDR2 (germline): GTSNPN, SVGIG (reference sequence).

The V gene is TRBV9, the J gene TRBJ2-7; possible D gene TRBD2, 6 bases. The CDR3 loop spans 14 amino acids. Trimming stripped 0 bases from V and 6 bases from J, with 13 bases between. Germline CDR1 reads SGDLS; CDR2 reads YYNGEE. The CDR3 reads CASSVGNGGFEQYF. The CDR3 nucleotides are TGTGCCAGCAGCGTAGGTAACGGGGGTTTCGAGCAGTACTTC.

The CDR3 spells CASSNRGPGETQYF. The CDR3 DNA reads TGTGCCAGCAGCAACAGGGGGCCAGGGGAGACCCAGTACTTC. The chain links TRBV5-4 to TRBJ2-5; TRBD1 matches 9 bases. The CDR3 is 14 residues long. In germline, CDR1 is SGHNT, CDR2 YYREEE (reference sequence). V lost 4 bases, J lost 5 bases, and 6 bases stayed unmatched. Supplemented by reference TRBV5-4 and TRBJ2-5, the full variable domain reads ETGVTQSPTHLIKTRGQQVTLRCSSQSGHNTVSWYQQALGQGPQFIFQYYREEENGRGNFPPRFSGLQFPNYSSELNVNALELDDSALYLCASSNRGPGETQYFGPGTRLLVL.

The gene calls are TRBV6-1 and TRBJ2-3; no clear D gene. V was shortened by 8 bases and J by 5 bases, with 8 bases between the two germline ends. Looked up from germline, CDR1 is MNHNS and CDR2 is SASEGT. CDR3 size: 11 residues. In nucleotides, the CDR3 is TGTGCCAGCCACCGAGGAGATACGCAGTATTTT. Protein: CASHRGDTQYF.

This sequence joins TRBV7-6 and TRBJ1-5; 7 nucleotides agree with TRBD1. This CDR3 is built from 15 residues. Looked up from germline, CDR1 is SGHVS and CDR2 is FNYEAQ. V lost 2 bases and J lost 4; bases outside the gene matches: 5. CDR3 sequence: CASSLSSGGNQPQHF. The CDR3 nucleotides read TGTGCCAGCAGCTTAAGTTCAGGGGGGAATCAGCCCCAGCATTTT.

This chain connects TRBV2 to TRBJ2-5; 9 bases map to TRBD1. The CDR3 length is 15 residues. Germline assignment: CDR1 SNHLY and CDR2 FYNNEI. V shed 10 bases and J 9 bases; nucleotides not matched to a gene: 18. The CDR3 reads CATALDRGGVSAQYF. Here the CDR3 DNA reads TGTGCCACAGCTTTGGACAGGGGAGGGGTATCGGCCCAGTACTTC.